This TCR beta chain is from a study of CD8+ T cells in alopecia areata. Alopecia areata patients provided lesional scalp punch biopsies and peripheral blood, both collected for the study. To note about this clone: The target antigen is unknown.

Findings and limits, study-wide: The study found higher clonality in lesional than normal scalp, especially in alopecia totalis/universalis. Clarity of TCR sharing across patients fell short of that in mice, possibly HLA-related. Sequenced scalp T cells also include alphabeta T cells resident in normal skin.

Trimming cost V 5 bases and J 3 bases, with 13 bases left between them. There are 14 residues in the CDR3. Germline values: CDR1 LNHNV, CDR2 YYDKDF (reference sequence). In each case, RNA was isolated and then reverse transcribed into cDNA as the sequencing template. Using immunoSEQ multiplex PCR, the repertoire was profiled, and TCRdb retains in-frame clones only, with some absent. The sample lists some 150,000 clones; about 70% were seen once. The chain couples TRBV15 to TRBJ1-1; D uncertain. The specimen was CD8+ T cells sorted from blood, collected at week 0. The sequence came from a human donor with alopecia areata. The CDR3 sequence is CATSARDRDTEAFF. The CDR3 DNA sequence: TGTGCCACCAGCGCCCGGGATCGGGACACTGAAGCTTTCTTT.